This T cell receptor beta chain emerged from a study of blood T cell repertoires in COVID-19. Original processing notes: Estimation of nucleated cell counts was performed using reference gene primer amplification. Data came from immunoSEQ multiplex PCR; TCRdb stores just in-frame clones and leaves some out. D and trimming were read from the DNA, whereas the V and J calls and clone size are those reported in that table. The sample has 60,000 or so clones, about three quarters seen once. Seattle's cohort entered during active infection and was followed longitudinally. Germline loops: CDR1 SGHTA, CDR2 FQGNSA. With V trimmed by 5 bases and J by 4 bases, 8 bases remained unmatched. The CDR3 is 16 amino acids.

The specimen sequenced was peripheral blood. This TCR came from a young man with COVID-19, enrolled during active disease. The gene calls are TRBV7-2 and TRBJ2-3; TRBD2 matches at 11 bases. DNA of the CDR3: TGTGCCAGCAGCGCACTAGCGGGGGTCCCTGCAGATACGCAGTATTTT. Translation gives CASSALAGVPADTQYF.